This is a list of T cell receptor beta chains from one sample in a study of response to subunit inactivated influenza vaccine. TCRdb passed the RT-PCR reads through MiXCR, listing each CDR3 protein once. The data contain a few hundred thousand distinct CDR3 sequences, about 10% of them singletons. The sample here was PBMCs from blood, taken roughly 45 days after vaccination. These receptors came from a man aged 45-60 years who received an inactivated influenza vaccine. The CDR3 runs from the conserved cysteine through the conserved F or W. A D gene is named only where the DNA matches it firmly. A clone size is listed for some rows: how often the clone was seen (once, few, many), or a class if it is expanded.

abundance: many
v_gene: TRBV4-2
d_gene: -
j_gene: TRBJ1-5
CDR3aa: CASSQEPYQPQHF
CDR3nt: TGTGCCAGCAGCCAAGAGCCTTATCAGCCCCAGCATTTT

abundance: -
v_gene: TRBV5-1
d_gene: -
j_gene: TRBJ2-1
CDR3aa: CASSLVGTSYNEQFF
CDR3nt: TGCGCCAGCAGCTTGGTGGGAACCTCCTACAATGAGCAGTTCTTC

abundance: -
v_gene: TRBV6-5
d_gene: -
j_gene: TRBJ2-3
CDR3aa: CASSYRGAASTDTQYF
CDR3nt: TGTGCCAGCAGTTACCGCGGGGCCGCTAGCACAGATACGCAGTATTTT

abundance: many
v_gene: TRBV29-1
d_gene: -
j_gene: TRBJ1-1
CDR3aa: CSVLAQGTEAFF
CDR3nt: TGCAGCGTCCTAGCACAGGGAACTGAAGCTTTCTTT

abundance: few
v_gene: TRBV6-1
d_gene: TRBD1
j_gene: TRBJ1-1
CDR3aa: CASSGPYRGGTEAFF
CDR3nt: TGTGCCAGCAGTGGCCCCTACAGGGGTGGCACTGAAGCTTTCTTT

abundance: few
v_gene: TRBV20-1
d_gene: -
j_gene: TRBJ1-1
CDR3aa: CSARRLGENTEAFF
CDR3nt: TGCAGTGCGAGGAGACTCGGGGAGAACACTGAAGCTTTCTTT

abundance: -
v_gene: TRBV7-9
d_gene: -
j_gene: TRBJ1-1
CDR3aa: CASSLEGLKNTEAFF
CDR3nt: TGTGCCAGCAGCTTAGAGGGACTGAAGAACACTGAAGCTTTCTTT

abundance: -
v_gene: TRBV4-2
d_gene: -
j_gene: TRBJ1-1
CDR3aa: CASSQVGPPGTEAFF
CDR3nt: TGTGCCAGCAGCCAAGTCGGTCCCCCGGGCACTGAAGCTTTCTTT

abundance: -
v_gene: TRBV29-1
d_gene: TRBD1
j_gene: TRBJ1-3
CDR3aa: CSVVTPQGAGNTIYF
CDR3nt: TGCAGCGTTGTCACCCCACAGGGGGCTGGAAACACCATATATTTT

abundance: few
v_gene: TRBV2
d_gene: -
j_gene: TRBJ2-7
CDR3aa: CATQGRAGVEQYF
CDR3nt: TGTGCCACCCAGGGGAGGGCGGGAGTCGAGCAGTACTTC

abundance: few
v_gene: TRBV12-3/TRBV12-4
d_gene: -
j_gene: TRBJ1-6
CDR3aa: CASSLARRAGRSPLHF
CDR3nt: TGTGCCAGCAGTTTAGCAAGGAGGGCAGGTCGATCACCCCTCCACTTT

abundance: -
v_gene: TRBV5-1
d_gene: -
j_gene: TRBJ2-2
CDR3aa: CASSLLTGKRGGELFF
CDR3nt: TGCGCCAGCAGCCTTCTAACAGGGAAGAGAGGCGGGGAGCTGTTTTTT

abundance: -
v_gene: TRBV6-2/TRBV6-3
d_gene: TRBD2
j_gene: TRBJ2-1
CDR3aa: CASRPSGSFNEQFF
CDR3nt: TGTGCCAGCAGACCGAGCGGGAGTTTTAATGAGCAGTTCTTC

abundance: few
v_gene: TRBV29-1
d_gene: TRBD1
j_gene: TRBJ1-1
CDR3aa: CSAGQTMNTEAFF
CDR3nt: TGCAGCGCGGGACAGACCATGAACACTGAAGCTTTCTTT

abundance: many
v_gene: TRBV7-2
d_gene: TRBD2
j_gene: TRBJ2-1
CDR3aa: CASSPFLAVGNEQFF
CDR3nt: TGTGCCAGCAGCCCCTTCCTAGCGGTCGGGAATGAGCAGTTCTTC

abundance: -
v_gene: TRBV7-3
d_gene: TRBD1
j_gene: TRBJ2-6
CDR3aa: CASSAGQGGAGANVLTF
CDR3nt: TGTGCCAGCAGCGCGGGACAGGGGGGCGCTGGGGCCAACGTCCTGACTTTC

abundance: many
v_gene: TRBV20-1
d_gene: -
j_gene: TRBJ2-7
CDR3aa: CSANPGHAYEQYF
CDR3nt: TGCAGTGCAAACCCGGGACATGCGTACGAGCAGTACTTC

abundance: -
v_gene: TRBV9
d_gene: TRBD2
j_gene: TRBJ2-1
CDR3aa: CASSIRTSGSVNEQFF
CDR3nt: TGTGCCAGCAGCATTCGGACTAGCGGGAGTGTGAATGAGCAGTTCTTC

abundance: -
v_gene: TRBV3-1
d_gene: -
j_gene: TRBJ2-2
CDR3aa: CASSQDWAATGELFF
CDR3nt: TGTGCCAGCAGCCAAGACTGGGCAGCCACCGGGGAGCTGTTTTTT

abundance: few
v_gene: TRBV10-3
d_gene: -
j_gene: TRBJ2-1
CDR3aa: CAISGMGRPPNEQFF
CDR3nt: TGTGCCATCAGTGGAATGGGGAGGCCACCCAATGAGCAGTTCTTC

abundance: few
v_gene: TRBV15
d_gene: -
j_gene: TRBJ2-3
CDR3aa: CATSRDASRDTQYF
CDR3nt: TGTGCCACCAGCAGGGACGCGTCTAGGGATACGCAGTATTTT

abundance: few
v_gene: TRBV5-1
d_gene: TRBD1
j_gene: TRBJ1-1
CDR3aa: CASSPQGAQAEAFF
CDR3nt: TGCGCCAGCAGCCCACAGGGGGCTCAGGCTGAAGCTTTCTTT

abundance: many
v_gene: TRBV12-3/TRBV12-4
d_gene: TRBD2
j_gene: TRBJ2-1
CDR3aa: CASSLALAGQYNEQFF
CDR3nt: TGTGCCAGCAGTTTAGCTCTAGCGGGGCAGTACAATGAGCAGTTCTTC

abundance: many
v_gene: TRBV5-6
d_gene: -
j_gene: TRBJ2-2
CDR3aa: CASSPLQERATGELFF
CDR3nt: TGTGCCAGCAGCCCACTCCAAGAAAGGGCCACCGGGGAGCTGTTTTTT

abundance: many
v_gene: TRBV3-1
d_gene: TRBD2
j_gene: TRBJ2-1
CDR3aa: CASSQERGSYNEQFF
CDR3nt: TGTGCCAGCAGCCAAGAGCGGGGGTCCTACAATGAGCAGTTCTTC

abundance: many
v_gene: TRBV6-2/TRBV6-3
d_gene: -
j_gene: TRBJ2-5
CDR3aa: CASSPRARSETQYF
CDR3nt: TGTGCCAGCAGTCCCCGGGCCCGCTCGGAGACCCAGTACTTC

abundance: few
v_gene: TRBV7-3
d_gene: -
j_gene: TRBJ1-5
CDR3aa: CASSAPRAYSNQPQHF
CDR3nt: TGTGCCAGCAGCGCTCCCAGGGCCTATAGCAATCAGCCCCAGCATTTT

abundance: -
v_gene: TRBV28
d_gene: TRBD1
j_gene: TRBJ1-4
CDR3aa: CASSRGNEKLFF
CDR3nt: TGTGCCAGCAGCAGGGGGAATGAAAAACTGTTTTTT

abundance: -
v_gene: TRBV20-1
d_gene: TRBD1
j_gene: TRBJ2-7
CDR3aa: CSARGPGTGPFYEQYF
CDR3nt: TGCAGTGCTAGAGGCCCTGGGACAGGGCCCTTCTACGAGCAGTACTTC

abundance: few
v_gene: TRBV6-1
d_gene: -
j_gene: TRBJ2-1
CDR3aa: CASTRASASSYNEQFF
CDR3nt: TGTGCCAGCACCCGGGCTAGCGCCAGCTCCTACAATGAGCAGTTCTTC

abundance: many
v_gene: TRBV7-2
d_gene: -
j_gene: TRBJ2-3
CDR3aa: CASSVESTQYF
CDR3nt: TGTGCCAGCAGCGTGGAGAGTACGCAGTATTTT

abundance: many
v_gene: TRBV29-1
d_gene: TRBD2
j_gene: TRBJ2-7
CDR3aa: CSVGSSGRANEQYF
CDR3nt: TGCAGCGTTGGCTCGAGCGGGAGGGCCAACGAGCAGTACTTC

abundance: many
v_gene: TRBV12-3/TRBV12-4
d_gene: -
j_gene: TRBJ1-3
CDR3aa: CASSIGSGANTIYF
CDR3nt: TGTGCCAGCAGCATAGGGTCGGGGGCGAACACCATATATTTT

abundance: -
v_gene: TRBV6-2/TRBV6-3
d_gene: TRBD1
j_gene: TRBJ2-7
CDR3aa: CASRTGGRQRLYF
CDR3nt: TGTGCCAGCAGAACAGGGGGACGTCAGCGGCTGTACTTC

abundance: -
v_gene: TRBV28
d_gene: TRBD1
j_gene: TRBJ2-7
CDR3aa: CASRPMNRGLGEQYF
CDR3nt: TGTGCCAGCAGGCCGATGAACAGGGGGCTGGGCGAGCAGTACTTC

abundance: once
v_gene: TRBV7-9
d_gene: -
j_gene: TRBJ2-7
CDR3aa: CASTPGTSYEQYF
CDR3nt: TGTGCCAGCACACCAGGGACCTCCTACGAGCAGTACTTC

abundance: -
v_gene: TRBV3-1
d_gene: TRBD2
j_gene: TRBJ2-1
CDR3aa: CASSQDWGLAGGRGNEQFF
CDR3nt: TGTGCCAGCAGCCAAGACTGGGGACTAGCGGGAGGGAGAGGGAATGAGCAGTTCTTC

abundance: few
v_gene: TRBV6-1
d_gene: TRBD2
j_gene: TRBJ2-7
CDR3aa: CATARLAGFYYEQYF
CDR3nt: TGTGCCACAGCAAGGCTAGCGGGATTTTACTACGAGCAGTACTTC

abundance: many
v_gene: TRBV29-1
d_gene: -
j_gene: TRBJ1-1
CDR3aa: CSVGGLNEAFF
CDR3nt: TGCAGCGTTGGGGGACTCAATGAAGCTTTCTTT

abundance: few
v_gene: TRBV5-1
d_gene: -
j_gene: TRBJ1-1
CDR3aa: CASSSTGVEAFF
CDR3nt: TGCGCCAGCAGCTCCACGGGGGTAGAAGCTTTCTTT

abundance: few
v_gene: TRBV6-1
d_gene: TRBD1
j_gene: TRBJ1-2
CDR3aa: CASSGTGTGFYGYTF
CDR3nt: TGTGCCAGCAGTGGCACCGGGACAGGGTTCTATGGCTACACCTTC

abundance: many
v_gene: TRBV4-2
d_gene: TRBD2
j_gene: TRBJ2-7
CDR3aa: CASSPQTSGSREQYF
CDR3nt: TGTGCCAGCAGCCCACAGACTAGCGGGAGTCGGGAGCAGTACTTC

abundance: many
v_gene: TRBV5-1
d_gene: TRBD1
j_gene: TRBJ2-2
CDR3aa: CASSTGQGARTGELFF
CDR3nt: TGCGCCAGCAGCACCGGACAGGGCGCCCGGACCGGGGAGCTGTTTTTT

abundance: few
v_gene: TRBV19
d_gene: -
j_gene: TRBJ2-7
CDR3aa: CASSIDSDSYTEQYF
CDR3nt: TGTGCCAGTAGTATAGACTCTGACTCCTACACCGAGCAGTACTTC

abundance: -
v_gene: TRBV28
d_gene: TRBD1
j_gene: TRBJ2-7
CDR3aa: CAGTTGTNEQYF
CDR3nt: TGTGCCGGAACGACAGGGACCAACGAGCAGTACTTC

abundance: -
v_gene: TRBV10-3
d_gene: -
j_gene: TRBJ2-7
CDR3aa: CAISLDTDYEQYF
CDR3nt: TGTGCCATCAGTCTTGACACTGACTACGAGCAGTACTTC

abundance: few
v_gene: TRBV12-3/TRBV12-4
d_gene: -
j_gene: TRBJ1-4
CDR3aa: CASSFSARGNEKLFF
CDR3nt: TGTGCCAGCAGCTTTTCGGCTCGGGGTAATGAAAAACTGTTTTTT

abundance: -
v_gene: TRBV12-3/TRBV12-4
d_gene: TRBD1
j_gene: TRBJ1-3
CDR3aa: CASTRGTVGNTIYF
CDR3nt: TGTGCCAGCACCAGAGGGACAGTGGGAAACACCATATATTTT

abundance: -
v_gene: TRBV3-1
d_gene: -
j_gene: TRBJ2-1
CDR3aa: CASGVADLSYNEQFF
CDR3nt: TGTGCCAGCGGTGTCGCGGACCTCTCCTACAATGAGCAGTTCTTC

abundance: -
v_gene: TRBV4-1
d_gene: -
j_gene: TRBJ2-7
CDR3aa: CASSQDQASPLEQYF
CDR3nt: TGCGCCAGCAGCCAAGATCAAGCTAGCCCCCTCGAGCAGTACTTC

abundance: many
v_gene: TRBV15
d_gene: -
j_gene: TRBJ2-3
CDR3aa: CATSRDLGANTDTQYF
CDR3nt: TGTGCCACCAGCAGAGATTTGGGGGCGAACACAGATACGCAGTATTTT

abundance: -
v_gene: TRBV5-6
d_gene: -
j_gene: TRBJ2-3
CDR3aa: CASSFRIDGADTQYF
CDR3nt: TGTGCCAGCAGCTTCCGGATCGATGGGGCAGATACGCAGTATTTT

abundance: many
v_gene: TRBV5-4
d_gene: -
j_gene: TRBJ2-3
CDR3aa: CASVHQGQGTQYF
CDR3nt: TGTGCCAGCGTGCACCAGGGGCAGGGAACGCAGTATTTT